This T cell receptor (beta chain) comes out of a study of shared clonotypes between healthy human individuals (dated by TCRdb to 2020 to 2022). Study-level background: The cohort comprised a couple of women and a few men aged 18 to 49 years. To increase sequencing depth and limit assay-specific biases, different laboratories used diverse techniques to prepare libraries and sequence TCR repertoires. Between about 0.85 and 10 billion PBMCs per donor were obtained by leukapheresis. For each donor, three plates each were used for CD4 naive and CD4 memory, two plates were used for CD8 naive, and one plate was used for CD8 memory. To estimate repertoire size and how much clonotypes are shared between individuals, the study performed deep sequencing of blood TCR repertoires from five healthy adults. Summary of the overall study and its limitations: Across a few donors, roughly 5.1% of naive CD4, more than 3% of naive CD8, 2.3% of memory CD4, and 0.3% to 0.45% of memory CD8 clonotypes were shared. Pairwise subsampling led to the expectation that sequencing depth would affect the degree of clonotype sharing among donors. Compared with non-shared clonotypes, clonotypes shared by all four sorted-subset donors had higher generation probabilities. Incomplete sequencing was indicated by rarefaction of sorted-subset datasets, despite the large sequencing depth. Naive subsets generally had larger estimated clonotype richness than memory subsets. Because the study included a small number of donors, the genetic and exposure-history diversity represented was limited. Sampling was restricted to blood, and TCR repertoires in tissues likely differ from the TCR repertoires found in blood.

The CDR1 and CDR2 encoded by the germline V gene are SGHDT and YYEEEE. The trim is 3 bases for V and 5 bases for J, with a gap of 5 bases between the germline ends. Reading from cysteine to phenylalanine, the CDR3 counts 11 amino acids. Only the CDR3 DNA stays, 33 bases, in frame from base 1. TCR CDR3 regions were amplified from genomic DNA by multiplex PCR using the deep immunoSEQ assay. For each cell subset, the extracted genomic DNA was distributed evenly across all wells of several immunoSEQ 96-well plates, and each plate served as one replicate. For sorted subsets, each replicate PCR was loaded with 200 ng genomic DNA, equivalent to some 31,000 T cell genomes. Purified libraries were quantified with a Qubit 3.0 fluorometer, sized on a Bioanalyzer 2100, and re-quantified with the KAPA Library Quantification kit. A separate single-read 150-cycle Illumina NextSeq 550 flow cell was used to sequence each immunoSEQ 96-well plate. In the source study's methods: Because only junctional sequences without quality scores were contained in the immunoSEQ output, filtering matching that applied to full-length reads could not be performed. Sequences were annotated with PyIR, a Python wrapper for IgBLAST v1.9, using IMGT germline references to assign V/J genes and CDR3. Reads with weak V/J assignments (E-value above 1e-6), missing CDR3, stop codons, out-of-frame junctions, or ambiguous translated residues were removed. A V3J clonotype was defined by an identical inferred V gene, J gene, and CDR3 amino acid sequence. Percentage overlap between repertoires was calculated by dividing the number of shared unique clonotypes by the size of the smaller repertoire. Three approaches were used to assess repertoire richness: RTK rarefaction, the Chao1 estimator, and Recon v2.1 estimates of unobserved clonotypes. Generation probabilities were computed with OLGA for all TCRbeta clonotypes obtained by the gDNA method from a few donors. Here the immuneACCESS table is served through TCRdb, limited to in-frame sequences with V and J called. Missing clones are a known gap in these copies; in checked studies unresolved V genes cover under half, and the rest lacks a known reason. V and J calls and clone size come straight from that table; D and trimming were deduced from the DNA. The sample table contains over 2,000,000 clones; only one count was recorded for over 85% of them. In total, the top ten clones hold more than 1.5% of the sample.

With respect to this clone: The specificity of this receptor is unknown. No per-base quality is available; no much larger clone lies one base away.

CD8 naive samples were CD45RO-negative cells positively selected for CCR7, giving a CD45RA+CCR7+ population that excluded TemRA cells. The donors were healthy, HIV-negative adults who had no recently reported acute infections or vaccinations. Every donor was a Caucasian adult residing in Nashville, Tennessee, USA. After blood collection by leukapheresis, PBMCs were isolated using Ficoll-Histopaque density gradient centrifugation and then cryopreserved in the vapor phase of liquid nitrogen. Purity and quantity of every magnetically sorted T cell population were checked by analytical flow cytometry. Each sorted fraction had its genomic DNA isolated and then quantified by UV absorbance on a Nanodrop 2000c.

Sequenced sample: naive CD8+ T cells from PBMCs. The sample's cell subset or site, from its label and the paper: CD45RA+CCR7+. This sequence uses TRBV5-6 and TRBJ2-5; the D gene is not confidently resolved. The TCR comes from a man between 18 and 35 years old in good health. Some clones in this sample may be carry-over from other donors' samples. The nucleotides read TGTGCCAGCAGCTCCCCCGAGACCCAGTACTTC. This yields the protein CASSSPETQYF.